This T cell receptor (beta chain) was found in a study of T cells after yellow fever vaccination. Study results and caveats: The secondary response was weaker, and its peak arrived faster, on day 5 versus 15. The bulk population could contribute abundant contaminating clonotypes to FACS-sorted repertoires.

MiXCR, run by TCRdb on the 5' RACE reads, gives a single entry per CDR3 protein. The repertoire holds just over 250,000 distinct CDR3 sequences, about 5% seen once, with approximately 3.5% in the top ten. The CDR3 totals 17 residues. The J segment lost 3 bases and the V segment lost 2 bases, leaving 12 bases of the junction unmatched. CDR1 is SGHTA and CDR2 is FQGNSA in the germline V gene. A word on this clonotype: Its antigen is not identified.

This chain connects TRBV7-2 to TRBJ2-7; 8 positions match TRBD1. The origin of this receptor is a man aged 18 to 29 who received the YFV17D yellow fever vaccine. This specimen was CD4+ T cells sorted from PBMCs, taken on the day of the yellow fever booster vaccination. CDR3 sequence: CASSLNGRTGQGYEQYF. The CDR3 DNA reads as TGTGCCAGCAGCTTAAATGGCCGGACAGGGCAAGGCTACGAGCAGTACTTC.